This T cell receptor (beta chain) was sequenced in a study of cytomegalovirus exposure and HLA in healthy donors. The PCR contained 60 Vbeta and 13 Jbeta primers. Generated by immunoSEQ multiplex PCR, the TCRdb table keeps only in-frame clones and is missing some. Altogether about 200,000 clones are present, about 70% being singletons, with the ten largest covering 1.8%. The CDR3 extends over 17 amino acids. Germline CDR1 reads KGHSH; CDR2 reads LQKENI. The ends were cut back, 2 bases at V and 0 bases at J, with 16 bases in the middle. The chain combines TRBV18 with TRBJ1-2; TRBD1 might be the D (6 bases). Sequenced sample: PBMCs. This TCR derives from a woman aged 25-40 years in good health and CMV-seronegative. The CDR3 sequence: CASSPIGQGQANYGYTF. The CDR3 DNA reads as TGTGCCAGCTCACCAATCGGGCAGGGACAAGCTAACTATGGCTACACCTTC.